The 10 T cell receptor beta chains below were found in one sample sequenced in a study of T-cell reconstitution after alpha-beta-depleted transplantation in children. It was with unique molecular identifiers that the TCRbeta library was prepared. Each CDR3 protein is one row after TCRdb ran MiXCR on the PCR reads. The sample consists of about 210,000 distinct CDR3 sequences, more than 15% of them appearing once. Sample: PBMCs, mostly from graft donor cells, taken 360 days after TCRalphabeta/CD19-depleted stem cell transplant. These receptors were taken from a male patient between 2 and 10 years old who had a stem cell transplant for acute lymphoblastic leukemia, so the T cells may come from the graft donor.

The sample holds a few counts of this clonotype. V is TRBV2 and J is TRBJ2-5, with D unclear. The ends were cut back, 4 bases at V and 3 bases at J, with 9 bases in the middle. There are 13 residues in the CDR3. The germline gives CDR1 SNHLY, CDR2 FYNNEI. CDR3 amino acids: CASSGQVEETQYF. CDR3 coding DNA: TGTGCCAGCAGTGGGCAGGTAGAAGAGACCCAGTACTTC.

V is TRBV27 and J is TRBJ2-7; the match to TRBD1 covers 8 bases. The germline CDR1 and CDR2 sequences are MNHEY and SMNVEV (reference sequence). The ends lost 9 bases at V and 4 bases at J; junction bases unmatched: 5. The CDR3 has 12 residues. The CDR3 nucleotides are TGTGCCAGTCAGGGGGCGGCTTACGAGCAGTACTTC. Protein product: CASQGAAYEQYF.

This clonotype was seen more than once but under ten times. The rearrangement joins TRBV28 to TRBJ2-2; 10 positions match TRBD1. This CDR3 region has 16 residues. From germline, CDR1 is MDHEN and CDR2 SYDVKM. The J segment lost 4 bases and the V segment lost 6 bases, leaving 8 bases of the junction unmatched. The CDR3 loop reads CASSRPDRGRTGELFF. For the CDR3, the DNA is TGTGCCAGCAGCCGACCCGACAGGGGGCGCACCGGGGAGCTGTTTTTT. Based on the CDR3 plus reference TRBV28 and TRBJ2-2, the full variable domain is DVKVTQSSRYLVKRTGEKVFLECVQDMDHENMFWYRQDPGLGLRLIYFSYDVKMKEKGDIPEGYSVSREKKERFSLILESASTNQTSMYLCASSRPDRGRTGELFFGEGSRLTVL.

The chain has TRBV6-2 or TRBV6-3 and TRBJ1-6, with a possible D match to TRBD1 (6 bases). Germline CDR1 is MNHEY and CDR2 is SVGEGT. The ends were cut back, 6 bases at V and 11 bases at J, with 11 bases in the middle. CDR3 length: 12 residues. The CDR3 coding sequence is TGTGCCAGCAGACCACAGGGTCCACCCCTCCACTTT. It yields the protein CASRPQGPPLHF.

The chain is built from TRBV7-2 and TRBJ2-7; 10 nucleotides line up with TRBD2. Germline values: CDR1 SGHTA, CDR2 FQGNSA. The CDR3 is 14 residues long. V was clipped by 8 bases and J by 1 base; unmatched bases: 5. CDR3 DNA sequence: TGTGCCAGCGTCTTACTAGCGGGGTCCTACGAGCAGTACTTC. This gives the protein CASVLLAGSYEQYF.

This clonotype was seen a handful of times. The gene calls are TRBV5-1 and TRBJ1-5; D remains ambiguous. Trimming stripped 4 bases from V and 1 base from J, with 27 bases between. CDR3 length: 20 residues. Germline V gene data show CDR1 as SGHRS and CDR2 as YFSETQ. CDR3 in DNA: TGCGCCAGCAGCCCCAACGCACCGACGGTGCTTGGGGAGAGCAATCAGCCCCAGCATTTT. It is translated as CASSPNAPTVLGESNQPQHF.

This clonotype was counted at least ten times. The J gene is TRBJ1-3, the V gene TRBV20-1, with 11 bases identical to TRBD1. This CDR3 spans 14 amino acids. Germline V gene sequence: CDR1 DFQATT, CDR2 SNEGSKA (reference sequence). Trimming took 6 bases from V and 2 from J; bases not matched to a gene: 3. CDR3 region: CSAGTGGPGNTIYF. CDR3 nucleotide sequence: TGCAGTGCCGGGACAGGGGGGCCTGGAAACACCATATATTTT.

The chain has TRBV3-1 and TRBJ2-2, with 10 bases identical to TRBD1. The CDR3 sequence is 13 residues long. The V and J ends lost 6 bases and 5 bases, in that order; junction bases with no gene match: 0. Germline CDR1 is LGHDT and CDR2 is YNNKEL (reference sequence). The CDR3 DNA is TGTGCCAGCAGGGGACAGGGGACCGGGGAGCTGTTTTTT. This encodes CASRGQGTGELFF. The variable domain in full, with the rest retrieved from reference TRBV3-1 and TRBJ2-2, is DTAVSQTPKYLVTQMGNDKSIKCEQNLGHDTMYWYKQDSKKFLKIMFSYNNKELIINETVPNRFSPKSPDKAHLNLHINSLELGDSAVYFCASRGQGTGELFFGEGSRLTVL.

In its sample, this clonotype was seen many times. This chain uses TRBV27 with TRBJ1-3; D not certain. Germline lookup yields CDR1 MNHEY and CDR2 SMNVEV (reference sequence). This CDR3 has 14 residues. The V end lost 5 bases, the J end lost 2 bases, and 10 bases lay between the germline ends. CDR3 nucleotides: TGTGCCAGCAGTCCTCACCAGGCTGGAAACACCATATATTTT. Translating it yields CASSPHQAGNTIYF.

This clonotype was observed a handful of times. The V gene is TRBV5-5, the J gene TRBJ1-4; 7 bases are shared with TRBD1. Unmatched junction bases numbered 5, after V lost 2 bases and J lost 10 bases. From germline, CDR1 is SGHKS and CDR2 YYEKEE (reference sequence). The CDR3 spans 13 residues. Here the CDR3 reads CASSFDRVRKLFF. For the CDR3, the DNA is TGTGCCAGCAGCTTTGACAGGGTCAGAAAACTGTTTTTT. Full variable domain (remainder filled in from reference TRBV5-5 and TRBJ1-4): DAGVTQSPTHLIKTRGQQVTLRCSPISGHKSVSWYQQVLGQGPQFIFQYYEKEERGRGNFPDRFSARQFPNYSSELNVNALLLGDSALYLCASSFDRVRKLFFGSGTQLSVL.